This record concerns one T cell receptor beta chain sequence. Antigen unknown. The data were taken from a study of T cell responses to AZD1222 COVID-19 vaccine. Study summary: Second-dose schedules of about 4 or about 12 weeks were combined. Notes on the study in general: The sample set comprised mostly white British donors with more females, and clonal diversity was possibly underestimated. Across the whole spike, CD4 TCRs peaked at regions 160-218 and 743-854. Spike-specific TCR breadth and depth rose after two AZD1222 doses.

Only in-frame clones appear in the TCRdb table, and some are missing; sequencing was by immunoSEQ multiplex PCR. Of 110,000 to 150,000 clones listed, over 85% are singletons. The germline gives CDR1 LNHDA, CDR2 SQIVND (reference sequence). The V and J ends lost 3 bases and 7 bases, in that order; junction bases with no gene match: 15. The CDR3 is made up of 17 amino acids. The source material was peripheral blood, sampled on day 0 of AZD1222 vaccination. This receptor was identified in an adult in good health. V is TRBV19 and J is TRBJ2-5, with 9 bases identical to TRBD1. CDR3: CASSMRGRGTGYVTQYF. In nucleotides, the CDR3 is TGTGCCAGTAGTATGAGGGGCCGCGGGACAGGGTACGTGACCCAGTACTTC. Complete variable domain (other parts from reference TRBV19 and TRBJ2-5): DGGITQSPKYLFRKEGQNVTLSCEQNLNHDAMYWYRQDPGQGLRLIYYSQIVNDFQKGDIAEGYSVSREKKESFPLTVTSAQKNPTAFYLCASSMRGRGTGYVTQYFGPGTRLLVL.